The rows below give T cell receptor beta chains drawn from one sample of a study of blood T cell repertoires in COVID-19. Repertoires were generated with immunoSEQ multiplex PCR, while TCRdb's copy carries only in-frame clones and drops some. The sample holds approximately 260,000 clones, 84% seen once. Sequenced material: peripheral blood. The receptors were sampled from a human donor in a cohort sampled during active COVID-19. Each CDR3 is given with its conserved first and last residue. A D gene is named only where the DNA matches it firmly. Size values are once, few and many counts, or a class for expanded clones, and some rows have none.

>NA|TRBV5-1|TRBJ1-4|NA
TGCGCCAGCAGCTTGAATCTGAGAGAAAAACTGTTTTTT
CASSLNLREKLFF
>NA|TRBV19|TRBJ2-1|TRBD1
TGTGCCAGTAGTAGAGGGGGCGCGTCCTACAATGAGCAGTTCTTC
CASSRGGASYNEQFF
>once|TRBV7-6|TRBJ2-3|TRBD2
TGTGCCAGCAGCTTAGCGGGGGGGACTAGCGGCACAGATACGCAGTATTTT
CASSLAGGTSGTDTQYF
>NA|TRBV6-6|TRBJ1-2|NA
TGTGCCAGCAGTGGAGGGTCTCCACCTTATGGCTACACCTTC
CASSGGSPPYGYTF
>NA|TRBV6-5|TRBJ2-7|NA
TGTGCCACCCAGGACGGGAATTTAGGGAGTGCTCAGTACTTC
CATQDGNLGSAQYF
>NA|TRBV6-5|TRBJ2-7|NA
TGTGCCAGCAATCTCGGGAGTCTGCAGTACTTC
CASNLGSLQYF
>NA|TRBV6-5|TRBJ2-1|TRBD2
TGTGCCAGCAGTTCCTCCGGGACTAGCTATGAGCAGTTCTTC
CASSSSGTSYEQFF
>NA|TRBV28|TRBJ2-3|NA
TGTGCCAGCAGTTTCTCGGCAGGGGGCACAGATACGCAGTATTTT
CASSFSAGGTDTQYF
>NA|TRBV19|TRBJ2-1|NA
TGTGCCAGTAGTATTGGAGGGTCTACCTACAATGAGCAGTTCTTC
CASSIGGSTYNEQFF
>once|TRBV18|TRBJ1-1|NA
TGTGCCAGCTCACCAAGGGACATTTTGGGCACTGAAGCTTTCTTT
CASSPRDILGTEAFF
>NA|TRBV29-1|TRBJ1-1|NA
TGCAGCGTTAAAGGGGCAGGGGCGAACACTGAAGCTTTCTTT
CSVKGAGANTEAFF
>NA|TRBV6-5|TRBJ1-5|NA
TGTGCCAGCAGCCGTACTACCCGTAGCAATCAGCCCCAGCATTTT
CASSRTTRSNQPQHF
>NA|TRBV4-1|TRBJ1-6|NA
TGCGCCAGCAGCCAAGATCCTGGGGGGGGGTGGATTTCACCCCTCCACTTT
CASSQDPGGGWISPLHF
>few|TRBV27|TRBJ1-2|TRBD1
TGTGCCAGCAGTTTATTCCCGGGACAGGGTGGCTACACCTTC
CASSLFPGQGGYTF
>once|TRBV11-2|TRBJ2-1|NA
TGTGCCAGCAGCCCCTCCGGGGGAGTCGGAGACAATGAGCAGTTCTTC
CASSPSGGVGDNEQFF
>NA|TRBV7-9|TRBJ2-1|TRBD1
TGTGCCAGCAGCTTAGACAGGGGGCAGGATGAGCAGTTCTTC
CASSLDRGQDEQFF
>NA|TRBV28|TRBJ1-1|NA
TGTGCCAGCAGTGGGCCGCTGAACACTGAAGCTTTCTTT
CASSGPLNTEAFF
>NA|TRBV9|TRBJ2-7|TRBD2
TGTGCCAGCAGCGTAGGGAGCGGGATGCCCTACGAGCAGTACTTC
CASSVGSGMPYEQYF
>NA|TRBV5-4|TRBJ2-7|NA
TGTGCCAGCAGCCCCAGGGGGGCCGGGGGCGAGCAGTACTTC
CASSPRGAGGEQYF
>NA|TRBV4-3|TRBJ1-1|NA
TGCGCCAGCAGCCAAGACGGACAGAAAGCTTTCTTT
CASSQDGQKAFF
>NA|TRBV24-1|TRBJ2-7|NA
TGTGCCACCAGGGCAGGGTTCTACGAGCAGTACTTC
CATRAGFYEQYF
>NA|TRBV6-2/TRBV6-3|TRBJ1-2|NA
TGTGCCAGCAGCCCGGTTACACAGGTCCAATTCTATGGCTACACCTTC
CASSPVTQVQFYGYTF
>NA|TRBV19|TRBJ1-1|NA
TGTGCCAGTAGGGCTGATTCCATGAACACTGAAGCTTTCTTT
CASRADSMNTEAFF
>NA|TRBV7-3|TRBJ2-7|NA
TGTGCCAGCAGCTTTAACAGAGACGGGGGGACATCTGAGCAGTACTTC
CASSFNRDGGTSEQYF
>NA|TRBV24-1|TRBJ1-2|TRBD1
TGTGCCACCAGGGGACAGGGCTATGGCTACACCTTC
CATRGQGYGYTF
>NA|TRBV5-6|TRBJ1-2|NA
TGTGCCAGCAGCTCGACACCTAACTATGGCTACACCTTC
CASSSTPNYGYTF
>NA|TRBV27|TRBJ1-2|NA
TGTGCCAGCAGTTTAAGCAGGGCGGGGGGCTACACCTTC
CASSLSRAGGYTF
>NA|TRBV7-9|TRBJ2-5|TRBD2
TGTGCCAGCAATCGGCGGGAGCAAGAGACCCAGTACTTC
CASNRREQETQYF
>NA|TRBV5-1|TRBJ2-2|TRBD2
TGCGCCAGCAGCTTGACGGGACTAGCGGGGAGGAACACCGGGGAGCTGTTTTTT
CASSLTGLAGRNTGELFF
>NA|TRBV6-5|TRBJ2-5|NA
TGTGCCAGCAGTTACACGCCGGGACCAAGCGGGGAGACCCAGTACTTC
CASSYTPGPSGETQYF
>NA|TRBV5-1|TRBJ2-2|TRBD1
TGCGCCAGCAGCTTGGCAGGGACAGGGGGGACCGGGGAGCTGTTTTTT
CASSLAGTGGTGELFF
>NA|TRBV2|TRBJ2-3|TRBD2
TGTGCCAGCAGGGGGGGGCTAGCGGGGTCCTCCCTTGGCACAGATACGCAGTATTTT
CASRGGLAGSSLGTDTQYF
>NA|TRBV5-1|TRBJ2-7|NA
TGCGCCAGCAGGCCAACTATCACCAACTTTTTAGCCTCTCTCGAGCAGTACTTC
CASRPTITNFLASLEQYF
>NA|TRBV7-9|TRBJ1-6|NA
TGTGCCAGCAGCTTAACAGCGGGTTATGGTTCACCCCTCCACTTT
CASSLTAGYGSPLHF
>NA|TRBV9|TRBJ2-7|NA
TGTGCCAGCAGCGTAGCGGAGGGGGAGCAGTACTTC
CASSVAEGEQYF
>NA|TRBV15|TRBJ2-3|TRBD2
TGTGCCACCAGCTGGAGGACTAGCAGCACAGATACGCAGTATTTT
CATSWRTSSTDTQYF
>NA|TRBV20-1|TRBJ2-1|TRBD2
TGCAGTGCTAGTTTTGCGGGAGTGGTTGAGCAGTTCTTC
CSASFAGVVEQFF
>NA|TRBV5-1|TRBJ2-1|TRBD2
TGCGCCAGCAGCTTGGGACTAGCGGGATGGGCTGAGCAGTTCTTC
CASSLGLAGWAEQFF
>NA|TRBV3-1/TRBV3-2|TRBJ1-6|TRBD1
TGTGCCAGCAGCCTAAGACAGGGCCTAGATAATTCACCCCTCCACTTT
CASSLRQGLDNSPLHF
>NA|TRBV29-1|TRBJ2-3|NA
TGCAGCGTTGAGCTCGTGAATACCCTAAGATATACGCAGTATTTT
CSVELVNTLRYTQYF
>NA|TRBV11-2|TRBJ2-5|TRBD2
TGTGCCAGCAGCTTATCCGGCGGGGCTAGCGGAAAATGGCAAGAGACCCAGTACTTC
CASSLSGGASGKWQETQYF
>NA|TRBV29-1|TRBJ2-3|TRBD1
TGCAGCGTTGAAGGGACAGGTAGCACAGATACGCAGTATTTT
CSVEGTGSTDTQYF
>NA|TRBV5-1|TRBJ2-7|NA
TGCGCCAGCAGCTTGGAGGAGATCTCCTACGAGCAGTACTTC
CASSLEEISYEQYF
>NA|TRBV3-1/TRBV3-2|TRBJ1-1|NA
TGTGCCAGCAGCCAACAGGGGCCAGGTGAAGCTTTCTTT
CASSQQGPGEAFF
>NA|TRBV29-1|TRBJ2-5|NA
TGCAGCGTTGTACACCGGGGGAGGAGGGAGACCCAGTACTTC
CSVVHRGRRETQYF
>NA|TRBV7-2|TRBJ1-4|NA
TGTGCCAGCAGCTTATCCCGCGGGGGAGGTGAAAAACTGTTTTTT
CASSLSRGGGEKLFF
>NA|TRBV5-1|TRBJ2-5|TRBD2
TGCGCCAGCAGCTTGGCCGGGGGGGCCATCGGAGAGACCCAGTACTTC
CASSLAGGAIGETQYF
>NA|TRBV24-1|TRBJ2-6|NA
TGTGCCACCAGTCAAGGGGGAGCTGGGGCCAACGTCCTGACTTTC
CATSQGGAGANVLTF
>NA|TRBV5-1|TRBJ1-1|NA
TGCGCCAGCAGCCCCCTCCGGGACGGGGGGACCACTGAAGCTTTCTTT
CASSPLRDGGTTEAFF
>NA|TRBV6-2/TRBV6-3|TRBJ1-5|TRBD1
TGTGCCAGCAGTGACCCGGGACAGAATCAGCCCCAGCATTTT
CASSDPGQNQPQHF
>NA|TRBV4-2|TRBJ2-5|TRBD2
TGTGCCAGCAGCCTAAGGGCCAGCGGGAGTTTGCGGACCCAGTACTTC
CASSLRASGSLRTQYF
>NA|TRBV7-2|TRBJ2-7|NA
TGTGCCAGCAGCGCATTCCTTGGGAGAAACTACGAGCAGTACTTC
CASSAFLGRNYEQYF
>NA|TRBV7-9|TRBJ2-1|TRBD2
TGTGCCAGCAGCTTGACTAGCGGTCACAATGAGCAGTTCTTC
CASSLTSGHNEQFF
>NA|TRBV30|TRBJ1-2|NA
TGTGCCTGGACCCTGCCCGGAGGGGAGAGCTACACCTTC
CAWTLPGGESYTF
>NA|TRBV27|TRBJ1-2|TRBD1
TGTGCCAGCAGGGACAGGATCGGCTACACCTTC
CASRDRIGYTF